This T cell receptor beta chain stems from a study of molecular identifiers for immune sequencing clone quantification. Findings and caveats of the study: Single-cell amounts of spiked Jurkat TCR RNA were reportedly detectable among roughly 950,000 naive cells.

Preparation methods for the bulk TCR libraries were those previously described, with listed TCR primers. TCRdb reanalysed the PCR reads using MiXCR and keeps one entry per CDR3 protein. The table has 550,000 to 750,000 distinct CDR3 sequences, 15% to 20% seen once. This clonotype was detected a few times. What it recognizes is unknown. Trimming pared 5 bases from V and 0 bases from J, leaving 16 bases between. The CDR3 totals 16 residues. Germline V gene sequence: CDR1 SEHNR, CDR2 FQNEAQ (reference sequence). This chain links TRBV7-9 with TRBJ2-5, with D uncertain. The source of this sequence is a human donor in good health. Some libraries in this study had Jurkat cell RNA spiked in. Input material: naive CD8+ T cells from blood, with Jurkat cell RNA spiked in. Subset specified: FACS-sorted CD8+CD4-CCR7+CD45RA+ naive T cells. The CDR3 loop reads CASSLFTPMYQETQYF. DNA for the CDR3: TGTGCCAGCAGCCTATTTACGCCCATGTACCAAGAGACCCAGTACTTC.